These 26 T cell receptor beta chains were all obtained from the same sample, sequenced in a study of T cell responses to AZD1222 COVID-19 vaccine. Libraries were prepared by immunoSEQ multiplex PCR; TCRdb keeps only in-frame clonotypes and omits some of them. The table lists 65,000 to 75,000 clones, about 78% of them singletons, with 47% in the top ten. The sequences come from peripheral blood, collected 28 days after the second AZD1222 dose. These receptors were collected from an adult who received the AZD1222 COVID-19 vaccine.

The chain couples TRBV24-1 to TRBJ2-2; the D call may be TRBD1 or TRBD2 (5 bases each). V was clipped by 7 bases and J by 1 base, with 15 bases between them. This CDR3 is 16 amino acids long. CDR1 and CDR2 from the germline V gene are KGHDR and SFDVKD. This chain's CDR3 is CATRDTQGGNTGELFF. CDR3 sequence (DNA): TGTGCCACCAGGGACACCCAAGGAGGGAACACCGGGGAGCTGTTTTTT.

This clone was counted many times. The chain recombines TRBV24-1 with TRBJ2-3; either TRBD1 or TRBD2 may fit D (5 bases each). The V end lost 8 bases, the J end lost 2 bases, and 10 bases lay between the germline ends. Per germline, CDR1 KGHDR and CDR2 SFDVKD. The CDR3 runs 13 residues. The DNA of the CDR3 is TGTGCCACCAAGGTGGGGGACACAGATACGCAGTATTTT. This translates into CATKVGDTDTQYF.

This clone was found a few times. V gene TRBV4-3 combines with J gene TRBJ2-7; TRBD2 agrees at 7 bases. The CDR3 is made up of 16 amino acids. V shed 0 bases, J shed 0 bases, and the junction held 5 bases outside the gene matches. CDR1 is LGHNA and CDR2 is YSLEER in the germline V gene. Here the CDR3 reads CASSQDSGGSSYEQYF. CDR3 in DNA: TGCGCCAGCAGCCAAGATTCAGGCGGGAGCTCCTACGAGCAGTACTTC.

The rearrangement joins TRBV9 to TRBJ2-7, with D perhaps matching TRBD2 (6 bases). The V gene's germline CDR1 is SGDLS and CDR2 YYNGEE. This CDR3 spans 14 amino acids. Trimming removed 5 bases at V and 3 bases at J, with 15 bases between. The CDR3 is CASSIGSGGYEQYF. The CDR3, as DNA: TGTGCCAGCAGTATCGGGAGTGGGGGCTACGAGCAGTACTTC.

The chain recombines TRBV6-4 with TRBJ2-5, with a weak D call TRBD2 (5 bases). This CDR3 contains 15 residues. The germline gives CDR1 MRHNA, CDR2 SNTAGT. Trimming took 0 bases from V and 0 from J, leaving 8 bases between them. CDR3 sequence (DNA): TGTGCCAGCAGTGACTCGAGCGGAGACCAAGAGACCCAGTACTTC. Amino acid sequence: CASSDSSGDQETQYF.

The V gene is TRBV7-9, the J gene TRBJ2-1; D ambiguous. Between the trimmed V and J ends, which lost 3 bases and 4 bases, there was a span of 10 bases. The germline V gene has CDR1 SEHNR and CDR2 FQNEAQ (reference sequence). This CDR3 region has 14 residues. The CDR3: CASSLFLVYNEQFF. The CDR3 DNA reads TGTGCCAGCAGCTTGTTTTTAGTTTACAATGAGCAGTTCTTC.

This sequence joins TRBV24-1 and TRBJ2-5, with TRBD1 as a possible D gene (6 bases). Per the germline V gene, CDR1 is KGHDR and CDR2 is SFDVKD. The V and J ends lost 5 bases and 5 bases respectively, with 17 bases between them. CDR3 length equals 15 residues. The CDR3 coding sequence is TGTGCCACCAGTGGCTTTAAAGGGGGAGAGGAGACCCAGTACTTC. It yields the protein CATSGFKGGEETQYF.

J is TRBJ1-2 and V is TRBV10-3; D unclear. Germline CDR1 ENHRY, CDR2 SYGVKD. The germline V and J ends were trimmed by 8 bases and 4 bases, with 14 bases remaining between them. The CDR3 is 13 amino acids. The CDR3 DNA reads as TGTGCCATCGGGAGAGGGTCAGGCTATGGCTACACCTTC. Translated: CAIGRGSGYGYTF.

The chain employs TRBV27 and TRBJ2-7, with D possibly TRBD2 on 6 matching bases. The length of the CDR3 is 15 residues. V was pared by 5 bases and J by 1 base, with 15 bases between. CDR1 is MNHEY and CDR2 is SMNVEV in the germline V gene (reference sequence). As DNA, the CDR3 is TGTGCCAGCAGTCCGGGACGGGAGCTTTCCTACGAGCAGTACTTC. It encodes CASSPGRELSYEQYF.

The genes are TRBV21-1 and TRBJ1-5. TRBV21-1 is a pseudogene locus. The CDR3 consists of 16 residues. The CDR3 spells CASSKGSMGDLQPQHF. CDR3 bases: TGTGCCAGCAGCAAAGGGTCTATGGGGGATTTACAGCCCCAGCATTTT.

This chain joins TRBV27 and TRBJ2-3; perhaps TRBD2 as D (6 bases). CDR1 and CDR2 from the germline V gene are MNHEY and SMNVEV (reference sequence). V lost 5 bases and J lost 6, with 12 bases in between. The CDR3 extends over 13 amino acids. The DNA for the CDR3 is TGTGCCAGCAGTACGACTAGAATGGATACGCAGTATTTT. The encoded protein is CASSTTRMDTQYF.

This chain joins TRBV12-5 and TRBJ2-1; 15 nucleotides line up with TRBD2. V was clipped by 0 bases and J by 6 bases; unmatched bases: 12. CDR3 length equals 20 residues. Germline CDR1 LGHNT, CDR2 FRNRAP. The CDR3 DNA reads TGTGCTAGTGGTTTGGTACCGGTACTAGGACTAGCGGGGGGGGTCAATGAGCAGTTCTTC. Translating gives CASGLVPVLGLAGGVNEQFF. The whole variable domain, remainder taken from reference TRBV12-5 and TRBJ2-1, is DARVTQTPRHKVTEMGQEVTMRCQPILGHNTVFWYRQTMMQGLELLAYFRNRAPLDDSGMPKDRFSAEMPDATLATLKIQPSEPRDSAVYFCASGLVPVLGLAGGVNEQFFGPGTRLTVL.

The chain couples TRBV9 to TRBJ2-3; no firm D call. The V end lost 3 bases, the J end lost 0 bases, and 11 bases lay between the germline ends. CDR3 length: 15 residues. CDR1 is SGDLS, CDR2 YYNGEE, per germline. This chain's CDR3 is CASSGAVASTDTQYF. Written as DNA, the CDR3 is TGTGCCAGCAGCGGGGCTGTGGCTAGCACAGATACGCAGTATTTT. Together with reference TRBV9 and TRBJ2-3, the CDR3 gives the full variable domain: DSGVTQTPKHLITATGQRVTLRCSPRSGDLSVYWYQQSLDQGLQFLIQYYNGEERAKGNILERFSAQQFPDLHSELNLSSLELGDSALYFCASSGAVASTDTQYFGPGTRLTVL.

This clone was seen a handful of times. The CDR3 coding sequence is TGCAGCGTTGCGTCAACTTACAATGAGCAGTTCTTC. The encoded protein is CSVASTYNEQFF. V is TRBV29-1 and J is TRBJ2-1; no clear D gene. The length of the CDR3 is 12 residues. Germline-derived CDR1 and CDR2 are SQVTM and ANQGSEA. V lost 4 bases to trimming and J lost 4 bases, with 8 bases between them.

The gene calls are TRBV2 and TRBJ2-3; unclear D gene. CDR1 is SNHLY and CDR2 is FYNNEI in the germline V gene. Deletions cut 6 bases from V and 6 bases from J, with 7 bases between. CDR3 length: 11 residues. CDR3 protein: CASRVEDTQYF. The CDR3 DNA reads as TGTGCCAGCAGGGTGGAGGATACGCAGTATTTT.

This chain connects TRBV5-6 to TRBJ2-3, with 9 bases fitting TRBD2. The CDR3 is made up of 16 amino acids. From germline, CDR1 is SGHDT and CDR2 YYEEEE. The V and J ends lost 1 base and 3 bases, in that order; junction bases with no gene match: 6. Here the CDR3 reads CASSLLAGGRTDTQYF. The CDR3 coding sequence is TGTGCCAGCAGCTTGCTGGCGGGGGGGAGGACAGATACGCAGTATTTT.

The chain employs TRBV5-1 and TRBJ1-3; D gene uncertain. V lost 1 base and J 2 bases, leaving 7 bases between the germline ends. Germline V CDR1 and CDR2: SGHRS, YFSETQ. The CDR3 sequence is 14 residues long. The CDR3 protein is CASSLLEPGNTIYF. CDR3 bases: TGCGCCAGCAGCTTGCTGGAGCCTGGAAACACCATATATTTT.

This chain joins TRBV30 and TRBJ2-1; 10 bases are shared with TRBD1. The CDR3 totals 15 residues. The V gene end was trimmed by 7 bases and the J gene end by 2 bases; junction bases not matched to a gene: 8. CDR1 GTSNPN and CDR2 SVGIG come from the germline V gene (reference sequence). The CDR3 region has the DNA TGTGCCTTGACGCCAGGGACAGGGGCCTACAATGAGCAGTTCTTC. Protein sequence: CALTPGTGAYNEQFF.

The rearrangement uses TRBV9 and TRBJ2-3; maybe TRBD1 (6 bases). This CDR3 is built from 16 residues. Germline assignment: CDR1 SGDLS and CDR2 YYNGEE. The germline V and J ends were trimmed by 5 bases and 3 bases, with 19 bases remaining between them. The CDR3 DNA reads TGTGCCAGCAGTGCCGGGCAGGGGCTTAAAACAGATACGCAGTATTTT. Its translation is CASSAGQGLKTDTQYF. The whole variable domain, filled in from reference TRBV9 and TRBJ2-3, reads DSGVTQTPKHLITATGQRVTLRCSPRSGDLSVYWYQQSLDQGLQFLIQYYNGEERAKGNILERFSAQQFPDLHSELNLSSLELGDSALYFCASSAGQGLKTDTQYFGPGTRLTVL.

J is TRBJ1-6 and V is TRBV7-3, with D uncertain. The CDR3 runs 14 residues. Germline V gene sequence: CDR1 SGHTA, CDR2 FQGTGA. V was pared by 4 bases and J by 13 bases, with 17 bases between. DNA for the CDR3: TGTGCCAGCAGCTCGGACGGGCTAATTCACCCCCTCCACTTT. This encodes CASSSDGLIHPLHF.

V gene TRBV12-3 or TRBV12-4 combines with J gene TRBJ1-2, with 8 nucleotides matching TRBD1. J lost 13 bases, V lost 5 bases, and 6 bases had no gene match. The length of the CDR3 is 11 residues. CDR3 in DNA: TGTGCCAGCAGTCCGACAGGGGCCACCACCTTC. Protein product: CASSPTGATTF.

The V and J genes are TRBV29-1 and TRBJ2-3; no reliable D call. Germline V gives CDR1 SQVTM, CDR2 ANQGSEA. V gave up 1 base and J gave up 0 bases, with 8 bases separating them. CDR3 length equals 14 residues. The CDR3 nucleotides are TGCAGCGTTGAAGGTCTGGACAGCACAGATACGCAGTATTTT. Protein: CSVEGLDSTDTQYF.

V is TRBV4-3 and J is TRBJ1-2; D ambiguous. CDR3 length: 16 amino acids. CDR1 LGHNA and CDR2 YSLEER come from the germline V gene. The V end lost 1 base, the J end lost 0 bases, and 12 bases lay between the germline ends. CDR3 DNA: TGCGCCAGCAGCCAAGCGAGAGTGGCGGCTAACTATGGCTACACCTTC. Amino acids: CASSQARVAANYGYTF.

The chain has TRBV3-1 (or the pseudogene TRBV3-2) and TRBJ1-6; D is ambiguous. Per germline, CDR1 LGHDT and CDR2 YNNKEL (reference sequence). The length of the CDR3 is 13 residues. With 1 base removed from V and 8 bases from J, the gap between germline ends came to 6 bases. For the CDR3, the DNA is TGTGCCAGCAGCCAAGTGAACGATTCACCCCTCCACTTT. Its translation is CASSQVNDSPLHF.

The chain uses TRBV2 and TRBJ2-7, with 10 bases fitting TRBD1. The CDR3 has 15 amino acids. The junction had 11 bases not matched to a gene; V was cut back by 6 bases and J by 6 bases. Germline V gene lookup returns CDR1 SNHLY and CDR2 FYNNEI. For the CDR3, the DNA is TGTGCCAGCAGCTTTTTCCCGGGACAGGGGTCCGAGCAGTACTTC. Translation: CASSFFPGQGSEQYF.

This clone was counted a single time. The rearrangement joins TRBV19 to TRBJ2-1; maybe TRBD2 (5 bases). The length of the CDR3 is 16 residues. Looked up from germline, CDR1 is LNHDA and CDR2 is SQIVND (reference sequence). The V end lost 4 bases, the J end lost 6 bases, and 19 bases lay between the germline ends. This CDR3 reads CASSSLGTRKANEQFF. The DNA of the CDR3 is TGTGCCAGTAGTAGCCTCGGAACTAGAAAGGCCAATGAGCAGTTCTTC.